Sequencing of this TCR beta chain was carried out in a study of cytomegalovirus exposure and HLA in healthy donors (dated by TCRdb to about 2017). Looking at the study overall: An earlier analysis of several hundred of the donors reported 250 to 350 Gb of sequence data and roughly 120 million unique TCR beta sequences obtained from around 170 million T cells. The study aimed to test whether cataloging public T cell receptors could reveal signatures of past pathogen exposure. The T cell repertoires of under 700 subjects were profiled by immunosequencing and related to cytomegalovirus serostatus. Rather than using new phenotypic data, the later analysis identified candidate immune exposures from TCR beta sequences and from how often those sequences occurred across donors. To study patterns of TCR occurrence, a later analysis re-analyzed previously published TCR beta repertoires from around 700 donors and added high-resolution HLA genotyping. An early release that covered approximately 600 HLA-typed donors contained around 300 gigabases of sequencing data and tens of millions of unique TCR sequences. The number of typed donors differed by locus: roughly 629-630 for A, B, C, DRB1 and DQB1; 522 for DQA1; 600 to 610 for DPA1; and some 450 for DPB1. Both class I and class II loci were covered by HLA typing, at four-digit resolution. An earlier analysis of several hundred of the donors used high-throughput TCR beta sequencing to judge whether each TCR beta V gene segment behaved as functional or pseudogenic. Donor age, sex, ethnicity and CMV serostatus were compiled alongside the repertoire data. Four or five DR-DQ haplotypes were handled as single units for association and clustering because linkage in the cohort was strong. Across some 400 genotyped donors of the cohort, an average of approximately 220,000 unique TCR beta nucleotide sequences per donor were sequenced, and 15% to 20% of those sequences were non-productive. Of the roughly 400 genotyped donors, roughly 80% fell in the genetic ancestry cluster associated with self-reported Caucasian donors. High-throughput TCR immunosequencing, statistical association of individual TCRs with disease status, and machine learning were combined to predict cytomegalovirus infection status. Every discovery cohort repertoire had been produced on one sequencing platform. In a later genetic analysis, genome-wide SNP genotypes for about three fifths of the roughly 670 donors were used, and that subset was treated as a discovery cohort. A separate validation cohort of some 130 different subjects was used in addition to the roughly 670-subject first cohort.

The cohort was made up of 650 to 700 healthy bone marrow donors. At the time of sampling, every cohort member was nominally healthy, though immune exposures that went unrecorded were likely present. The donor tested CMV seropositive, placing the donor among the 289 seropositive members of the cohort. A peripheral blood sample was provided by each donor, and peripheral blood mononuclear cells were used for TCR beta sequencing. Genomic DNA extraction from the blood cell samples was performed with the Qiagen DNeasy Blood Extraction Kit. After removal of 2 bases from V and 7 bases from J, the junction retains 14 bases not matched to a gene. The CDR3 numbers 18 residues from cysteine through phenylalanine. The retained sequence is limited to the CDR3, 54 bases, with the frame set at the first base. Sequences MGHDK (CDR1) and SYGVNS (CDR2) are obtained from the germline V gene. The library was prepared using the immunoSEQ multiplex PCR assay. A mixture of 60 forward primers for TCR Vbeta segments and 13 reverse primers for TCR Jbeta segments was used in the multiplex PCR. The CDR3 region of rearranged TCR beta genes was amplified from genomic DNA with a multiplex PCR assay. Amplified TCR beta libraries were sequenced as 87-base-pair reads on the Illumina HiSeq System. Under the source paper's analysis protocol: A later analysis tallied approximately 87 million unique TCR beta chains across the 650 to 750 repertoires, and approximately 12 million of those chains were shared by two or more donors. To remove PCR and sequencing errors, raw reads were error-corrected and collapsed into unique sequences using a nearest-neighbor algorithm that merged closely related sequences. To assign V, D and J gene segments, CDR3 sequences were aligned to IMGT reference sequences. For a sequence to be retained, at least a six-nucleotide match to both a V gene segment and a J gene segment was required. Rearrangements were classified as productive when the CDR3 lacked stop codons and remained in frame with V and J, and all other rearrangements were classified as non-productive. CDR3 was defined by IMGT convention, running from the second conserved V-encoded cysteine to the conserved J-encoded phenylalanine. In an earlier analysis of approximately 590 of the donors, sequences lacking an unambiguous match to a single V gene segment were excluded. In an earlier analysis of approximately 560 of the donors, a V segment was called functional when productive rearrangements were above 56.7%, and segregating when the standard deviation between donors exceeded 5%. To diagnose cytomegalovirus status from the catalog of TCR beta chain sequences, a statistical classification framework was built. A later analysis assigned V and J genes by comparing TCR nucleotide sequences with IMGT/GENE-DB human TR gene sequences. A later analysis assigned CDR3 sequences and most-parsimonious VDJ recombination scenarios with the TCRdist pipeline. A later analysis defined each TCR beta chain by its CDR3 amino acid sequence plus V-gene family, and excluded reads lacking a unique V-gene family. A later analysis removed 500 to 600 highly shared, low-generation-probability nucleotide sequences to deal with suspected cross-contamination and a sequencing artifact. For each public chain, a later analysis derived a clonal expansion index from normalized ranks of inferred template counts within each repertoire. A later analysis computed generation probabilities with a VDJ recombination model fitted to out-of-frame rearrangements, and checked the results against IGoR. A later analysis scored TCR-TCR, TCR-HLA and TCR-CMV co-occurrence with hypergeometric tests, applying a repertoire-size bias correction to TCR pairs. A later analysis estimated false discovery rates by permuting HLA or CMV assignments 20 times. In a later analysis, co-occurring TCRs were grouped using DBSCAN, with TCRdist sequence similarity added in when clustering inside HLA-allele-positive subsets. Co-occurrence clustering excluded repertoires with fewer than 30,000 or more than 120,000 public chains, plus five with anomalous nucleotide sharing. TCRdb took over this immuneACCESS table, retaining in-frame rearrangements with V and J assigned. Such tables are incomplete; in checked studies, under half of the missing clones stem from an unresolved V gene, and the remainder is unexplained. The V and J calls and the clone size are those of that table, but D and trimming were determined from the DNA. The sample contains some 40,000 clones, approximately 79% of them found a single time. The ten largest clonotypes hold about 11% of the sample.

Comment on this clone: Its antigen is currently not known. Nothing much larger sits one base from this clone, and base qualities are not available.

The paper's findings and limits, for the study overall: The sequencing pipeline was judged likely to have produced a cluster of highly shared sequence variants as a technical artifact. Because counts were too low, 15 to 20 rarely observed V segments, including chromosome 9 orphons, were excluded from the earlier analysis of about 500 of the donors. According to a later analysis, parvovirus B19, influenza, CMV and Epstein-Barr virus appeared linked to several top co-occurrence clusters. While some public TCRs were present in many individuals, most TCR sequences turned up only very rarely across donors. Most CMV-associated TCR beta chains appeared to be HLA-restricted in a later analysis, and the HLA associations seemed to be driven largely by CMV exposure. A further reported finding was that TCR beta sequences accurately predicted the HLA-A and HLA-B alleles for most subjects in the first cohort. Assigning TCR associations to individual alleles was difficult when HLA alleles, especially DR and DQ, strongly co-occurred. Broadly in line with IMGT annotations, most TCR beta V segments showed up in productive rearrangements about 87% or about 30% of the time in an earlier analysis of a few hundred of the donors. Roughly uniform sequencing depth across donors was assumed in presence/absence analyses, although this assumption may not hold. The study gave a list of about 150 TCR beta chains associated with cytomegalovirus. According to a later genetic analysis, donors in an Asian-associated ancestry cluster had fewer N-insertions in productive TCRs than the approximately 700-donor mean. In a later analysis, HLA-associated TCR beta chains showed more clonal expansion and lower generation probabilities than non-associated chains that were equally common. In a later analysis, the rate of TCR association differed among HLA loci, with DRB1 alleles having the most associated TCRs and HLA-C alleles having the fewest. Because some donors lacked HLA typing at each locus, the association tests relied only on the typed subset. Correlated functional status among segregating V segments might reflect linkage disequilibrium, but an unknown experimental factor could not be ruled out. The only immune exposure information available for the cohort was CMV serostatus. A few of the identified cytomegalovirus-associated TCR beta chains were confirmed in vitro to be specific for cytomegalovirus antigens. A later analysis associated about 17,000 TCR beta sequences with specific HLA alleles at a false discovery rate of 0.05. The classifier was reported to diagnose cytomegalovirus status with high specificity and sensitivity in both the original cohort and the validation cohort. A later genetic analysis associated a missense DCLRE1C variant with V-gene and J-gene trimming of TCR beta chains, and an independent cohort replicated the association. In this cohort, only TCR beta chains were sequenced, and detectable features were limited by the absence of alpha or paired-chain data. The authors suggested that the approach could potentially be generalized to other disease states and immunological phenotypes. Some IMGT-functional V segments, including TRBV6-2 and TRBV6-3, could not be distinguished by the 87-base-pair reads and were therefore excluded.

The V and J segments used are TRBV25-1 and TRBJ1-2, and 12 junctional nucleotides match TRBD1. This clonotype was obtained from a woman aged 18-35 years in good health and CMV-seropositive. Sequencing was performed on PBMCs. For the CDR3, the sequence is CASSETRGGTGGKSGYTF. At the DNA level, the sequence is TGTGCCAGCAGTGAAACCCGGGGGGGGACAGGGGGCAAGAGTGGCTACACCTTC.